Listed below are T cell receptor beta chains from one sample, sequenced in a study of T cell repertoires in ileal Crohn's disease. The protocol was immunoSEQ multiplex PCR, while the TCRdb copy is restricted to in-frame clones and leaves out a portion. The sample records roughly 16,000 clones, about 93% being singletons. Sequencing used ileal tissue. These receptors were taken from an adult with Crohn's disease. CDR3s include the opening cysteine and the closing phenylalanine or tryptophan. A D gene is named only where the DNA matches it firmly. Some rows have no size entry. The others give once, few or many, or a class for an expanded clone.

>-|TRBV7-6|TRBJ2-5|TRBD1
CASSSRGQHQETQYF
TGTGCCAGCAGCTCTCGGGGACAGCACCAAGAGACCCAGTACTTC
>-|TRBV11-2|TRBJ1-5|-
CASSLAQSNQPQHF
TGTGCCAGCAGCTTAGCGCAGAGCAATCAGCCCCAGCATTTT
>-|TRBV15|TRBJ2-5|TRBD2
CATSEGAAGGQETQYF
TGTGCCACCAGCGAGGGGGCAGCGGGGGGGCAGGAGACCCAGTACTTC
>-|TRBV20-1|TRBJ2-7|-
CSARDSREQYF
TGCAGTGCTAGGGACAGCCGGGAGCAGTACTTC
>once|TRBV29-1|TRBJ1-1|-
CSVEDIDRREAFF
TGCAGCGTTGAAGATATTGACAGGCGGGAAGCTTTCTTT
>-|TRBV7-9|TRBJ1-5|-
CASAGSNQPQHF
TGTGCCAGCGCCGGGAGCAATCAGCCCCAGCATTTT
>-|TRBV29-1|TRBJ2-7|-
CSVVSTYEQYF
TGCAGCGTTGTGAGTACCTACGAGCAGTACTTC
>-|TRBV25-1|TRBJ2-5|TRBD1
CASPGPLRTGNKTQYF
TGTGCCAGCCCGGGACCCTTAAGGACAGGGAACAAGACCCAGTACTTC
>-|TRBV11-1|TRBJ2-7|-
CASSRDRHYEQYF
TGTGCCAGCAGCCGCGACAGACACTACGAGCAGTACTTC
>-|TRBV11-2|TRBJ1-1|-
CASSPRDLVLNTEAFF
TGTGCCAGCAGCCCCCGGGATCTGGTCCTGAACACTGAAGCTTTCTTT
>-|TRBV30|TRBJ2-7|-
CAWSPGQIGEQYF
TGTGCCTGGAGTCCAGGACAGATTGGGGAGCAGTACTTC
>-|TRBV4-1|TRBJ2-2|TRBD1
CASSQAPGQGNTGELFF
TGCGCCAGCAGCCAAGCCCCGGGACAGGGGAACACCGGGGAGCTGTTTTTT
>-|TRBV9|TRBJ2-7|-
CASSRRQAGSYEQYF
TGTGCCAGCAGCCGCAGGCAGGCAGGATCCTACGAGCAGTACTTC
>once|TRBV6-5|TRBJ1-2|TRBD1
CASSYKRTGDYGYTF
TGTGCCAGCAGTTACAAACGTACAGGGGACTATGGCTACACCTTC
>-|TRBV18|TRBJ1-1|-
CASSPPGSRLNTEAFF
TGTGCCAGCTCACCACCAGGGAGCCGGCTTAACACTGAAGCTTTCTTT
>once|TRBV7-8|TRBJ1-1|-
CASSGQTGPGTEAFF
TGTGCCAGCAGCGGACAGACAGGTCCTGGAACTGAAGCTTTCTTT
>-|TRBV7-9|TRBJ2-7|-
CASSHKGGGPSYEQYF
TGTGCCAGCAGCCACAAGGGGGGGGGCCCATCGTACGAGCAGTACTTC
>-|TRBV5-1|TRBJ2-2|-
CASSSSNTGELFF
TGCGCCAGCAGCTCTAGTAACACCGGGGAGCTGTTTTTT
>-|TRBV4-1|TRBJ2-1|TRBD1
CASSRETGGSYNEQFF
TGCGCCAGCAGCCGTGAAACAGGGGGATCCTACAATGAGCAGTTCTTC
>-|TRBV6-5|TRBJ1-3|-
CASSSWGGSSGNTIYF
TGTGCCAGCAGTTCCTGGGGGGGCAGCTCTGGAAACACCATATATTTT